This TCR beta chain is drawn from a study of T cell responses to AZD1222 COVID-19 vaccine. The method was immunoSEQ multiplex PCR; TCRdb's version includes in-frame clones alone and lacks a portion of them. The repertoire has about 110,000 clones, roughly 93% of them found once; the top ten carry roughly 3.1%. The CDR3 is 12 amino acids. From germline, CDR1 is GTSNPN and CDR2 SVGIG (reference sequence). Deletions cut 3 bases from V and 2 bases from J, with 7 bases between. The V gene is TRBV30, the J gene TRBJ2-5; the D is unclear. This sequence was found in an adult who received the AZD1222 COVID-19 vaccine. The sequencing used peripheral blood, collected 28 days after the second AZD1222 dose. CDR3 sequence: CAWSTDQETQYF. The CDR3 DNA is TGTGCCTGGAGCACAGATCAAGAGACCCAGTACTTC.